This passage covers 3 T cell receptor beta chains from one sample sequenced in a study of control samples from healthy donors and cancer patients. Sequencing used immunoSEQ multiplex PCR; TCRdb keeps in-frame clones, though not all of them. The sample has about 170,000 clones, 91% seen once. Sequencing was performed on blood. These receptors all stem from a woman aged 35 to 49 in good health.

This clone was seen once. The V and J genes are TRBV6-2 or TRBV6-3 and TRBJ2-7; D remains ambiguous. Germline lookup yields CDR1 MNHEY and CDR2 SVGEGT. The germline V and J ends were trimmed by 2 bases and 2 bases, with 7 bases remaining between them. This CDR3 comprises 13 residues. CDR3 DNA sequence: TGTGCCAGCAGTTACGGCCCGGCCTACGAGCAGTACTTC. Translating gives CASSYGPAYEQYF.

This sequence joins TRBV7-9 and TRBJ1-1; D is perhaps TRBD1 (6 bases). The CDR3 sequence is 16 residues long. The V and J ends lost 5 bases and 1 base respectively, with 17 bases between them. The V gene's germline CDR1 is SEHNR and CDR2 FQNEAQ (reference sequence). Written as DNA, the CDR3 is TGTGCCAGCAGCCCGAGGGGGGGTTATGCGAACACTGAAGCTTTCTTT. This sequence encodes CASSPRGGYANTEAFF.

V usage is TRBV4-2 and J usage is TRBJ1-1, with a weak D call TRBD1 (6 bases). CDR1 is LGHNA and CDR2 is YNFKEQ in the germline V gene. Trimming stripped 0 bases from V and 7 bases from J, with 27 bases between. The CDR3 length is 19 residues. CDR3 residues: CASSQDFRGGSGLDGEAFF. CDR3 in DNA: TGTGCCAGCAGCCAAGATTTTAGGGGGGGGAGCGGGCTTGACGGTGAAGCTTTCTTT.